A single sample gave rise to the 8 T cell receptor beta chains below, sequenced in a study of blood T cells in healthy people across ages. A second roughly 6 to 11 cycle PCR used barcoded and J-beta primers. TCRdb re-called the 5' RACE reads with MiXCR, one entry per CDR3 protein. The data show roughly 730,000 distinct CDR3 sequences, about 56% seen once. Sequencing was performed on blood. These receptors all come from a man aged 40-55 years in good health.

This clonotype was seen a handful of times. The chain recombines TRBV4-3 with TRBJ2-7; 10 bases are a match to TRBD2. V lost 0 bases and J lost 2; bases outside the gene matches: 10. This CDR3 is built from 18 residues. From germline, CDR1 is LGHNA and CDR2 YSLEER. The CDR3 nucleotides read TGCGCCAGCAGCCAAGAGGTAATAGCGGGAGGTCCCGCCTACGAGCAGTACTTC. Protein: CASSQEVIAGGPAYEQYF.

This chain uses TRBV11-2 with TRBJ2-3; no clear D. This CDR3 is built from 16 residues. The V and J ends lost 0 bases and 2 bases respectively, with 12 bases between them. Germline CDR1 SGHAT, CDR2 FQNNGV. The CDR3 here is CASSLDLARSTDTQYF. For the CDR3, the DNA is TGTGCCAGCAGCTTAGATCTCGCCAGATCCACAGATACGCAGTATTTT.

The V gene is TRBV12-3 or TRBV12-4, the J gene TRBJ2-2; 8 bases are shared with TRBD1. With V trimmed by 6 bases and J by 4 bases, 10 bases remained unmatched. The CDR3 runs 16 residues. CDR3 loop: CASSLGQVVLTGELFF. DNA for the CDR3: TGTGCCAGCAGCCTGGGACAGGTCGTACTCACCGGGGAGCTGTTTTTT.

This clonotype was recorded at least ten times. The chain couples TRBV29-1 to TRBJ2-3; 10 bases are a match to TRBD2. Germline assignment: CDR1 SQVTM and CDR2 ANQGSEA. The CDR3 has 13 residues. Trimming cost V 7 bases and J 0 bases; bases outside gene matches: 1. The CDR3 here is CSAAGGSTDTQYF. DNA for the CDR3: TGCAGCGCAGCGGGGGGGAGCACAGATACGCAGTATTTT.

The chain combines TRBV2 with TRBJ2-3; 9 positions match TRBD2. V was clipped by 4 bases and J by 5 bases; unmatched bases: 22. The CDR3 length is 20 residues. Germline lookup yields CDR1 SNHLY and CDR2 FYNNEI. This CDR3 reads CASSVRGVKREAIRGDTQYF. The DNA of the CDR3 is TGTGCCAGCAGTGTCAGGGGGGTGAAGCGGGAGGCAATCAGAGGAGATACGCAGTATTTT.

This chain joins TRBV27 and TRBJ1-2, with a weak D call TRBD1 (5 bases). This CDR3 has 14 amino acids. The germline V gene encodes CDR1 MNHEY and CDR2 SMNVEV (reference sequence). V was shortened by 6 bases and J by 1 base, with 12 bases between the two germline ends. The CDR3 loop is CASRPAGGNYGYTF. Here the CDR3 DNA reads TGTGCCAGCAGGCCCGCGGGGGGTAACTATGGCTACACCTTC.

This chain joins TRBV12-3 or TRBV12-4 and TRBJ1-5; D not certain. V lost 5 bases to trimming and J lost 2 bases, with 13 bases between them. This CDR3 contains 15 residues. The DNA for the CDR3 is TGTGCCAGCAGTACAAGAGGGAGTGGCAATCAGCCCCAGCATTTT. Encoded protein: CASSTRGSGNQPQHF.

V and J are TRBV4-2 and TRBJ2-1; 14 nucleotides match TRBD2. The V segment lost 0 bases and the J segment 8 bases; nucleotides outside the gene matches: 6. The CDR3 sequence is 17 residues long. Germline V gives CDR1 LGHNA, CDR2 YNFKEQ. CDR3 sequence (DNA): TGTGCCAGCAGCCAAGAGGGGACTAGCGGGAGTAGCTATGAGCAGTTCTTC. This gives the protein CASSQEGTSGSSYEQFF.